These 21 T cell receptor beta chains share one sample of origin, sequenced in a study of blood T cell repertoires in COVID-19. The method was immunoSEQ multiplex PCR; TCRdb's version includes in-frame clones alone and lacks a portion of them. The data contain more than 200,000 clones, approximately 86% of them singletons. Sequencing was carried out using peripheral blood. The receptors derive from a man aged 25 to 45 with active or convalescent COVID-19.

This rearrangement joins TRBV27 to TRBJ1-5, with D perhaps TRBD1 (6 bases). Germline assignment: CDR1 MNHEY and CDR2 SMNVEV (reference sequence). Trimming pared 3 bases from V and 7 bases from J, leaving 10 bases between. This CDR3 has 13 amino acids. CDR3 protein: CASSFTDRQPQHF. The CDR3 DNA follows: TGTGCCAGCAGTTTTACAGACAGGCAGCCCCAGCATTTT.

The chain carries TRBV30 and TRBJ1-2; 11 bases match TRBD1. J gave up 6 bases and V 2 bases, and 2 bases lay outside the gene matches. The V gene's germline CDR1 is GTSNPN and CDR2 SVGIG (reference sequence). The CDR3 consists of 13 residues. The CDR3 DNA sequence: TGTGCCTGGAGTTGGACAGGGGGCGATGGCTACACCTTC. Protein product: CAWSWTGGDGYTF.

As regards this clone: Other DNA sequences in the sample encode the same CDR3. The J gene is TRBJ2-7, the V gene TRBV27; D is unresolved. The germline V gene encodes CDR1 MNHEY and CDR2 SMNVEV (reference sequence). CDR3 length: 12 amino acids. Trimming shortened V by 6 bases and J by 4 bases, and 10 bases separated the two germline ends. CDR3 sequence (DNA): TGTGCCAGCAGCCTCCCCGGGTACGAGCAGTACTTC. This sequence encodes CASSLPGYEQYF.

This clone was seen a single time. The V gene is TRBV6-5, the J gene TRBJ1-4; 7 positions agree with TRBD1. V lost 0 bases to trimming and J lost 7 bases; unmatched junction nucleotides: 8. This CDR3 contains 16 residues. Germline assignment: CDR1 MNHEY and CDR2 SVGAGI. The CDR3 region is CASSYSMRGLGEKLFF. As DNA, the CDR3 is TGTGCCAGCAGTTACTCGATGAGGGGGCTGGGTGAAAAACTGTTTTTT.

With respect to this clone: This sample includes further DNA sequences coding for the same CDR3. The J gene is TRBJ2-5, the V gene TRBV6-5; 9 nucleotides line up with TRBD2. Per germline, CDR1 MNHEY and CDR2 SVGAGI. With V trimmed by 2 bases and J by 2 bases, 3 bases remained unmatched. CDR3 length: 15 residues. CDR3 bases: TGTGCCAGCAGTTACGCAGCGGGGGGACAAGAGACCCAGTACTTC. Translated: CASSYAAGGQETQYF.

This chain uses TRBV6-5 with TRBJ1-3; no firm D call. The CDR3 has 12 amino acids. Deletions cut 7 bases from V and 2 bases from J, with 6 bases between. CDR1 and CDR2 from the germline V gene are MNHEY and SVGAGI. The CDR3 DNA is TGTGCCAGCAATTCTCCTGGAAACACCATATATTTT. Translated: CASNSPGNTIYF.

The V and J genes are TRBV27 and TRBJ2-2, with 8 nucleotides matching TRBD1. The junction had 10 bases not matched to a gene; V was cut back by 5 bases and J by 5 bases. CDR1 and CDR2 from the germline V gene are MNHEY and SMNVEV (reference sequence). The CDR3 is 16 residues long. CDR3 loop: CASSPDRVRDTGELFF. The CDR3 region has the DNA TGTGCCAGCAGTCCGGACAGGGTTCGGGATACCGGGGAGCTGTTTTTT.

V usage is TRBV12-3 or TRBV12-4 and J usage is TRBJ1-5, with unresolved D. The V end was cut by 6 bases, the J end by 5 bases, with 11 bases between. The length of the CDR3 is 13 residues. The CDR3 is CASSINRDQPQHF. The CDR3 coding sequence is TGTGCCAGCAGCATCAACAGAGATCAGCCCCAGCATTTT.

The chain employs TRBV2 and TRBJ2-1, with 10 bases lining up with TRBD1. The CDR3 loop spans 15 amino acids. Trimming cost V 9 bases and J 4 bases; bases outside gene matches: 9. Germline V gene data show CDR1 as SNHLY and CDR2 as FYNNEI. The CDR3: CARGTGAIHYNEQFF. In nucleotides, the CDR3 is TGTGCCAGGGGGACAGGGGCGATTCATTACAATGAGCAGTTCTTC.

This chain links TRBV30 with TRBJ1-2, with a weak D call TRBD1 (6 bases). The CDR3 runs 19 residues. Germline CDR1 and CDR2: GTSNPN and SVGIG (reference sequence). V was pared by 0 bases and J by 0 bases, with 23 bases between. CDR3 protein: CAWSVLPTDTGMANYGYTF. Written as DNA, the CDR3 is TGTGCCTGGAGTGTACTTCCCACAGACACAGGGATGGCTAACTATGGCTACACCTTC. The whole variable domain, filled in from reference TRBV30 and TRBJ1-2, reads SQTIHQWPATLVQPVGSPLSLECTVEGTSNPNLYWYRQAAGRGLQLLFYSVGIGQISSEVPQNLSASRPQDRQFILSSKKLLLSDSGFYLCAWSVLPTDTGMANYGYTFGSGTRLTVV.

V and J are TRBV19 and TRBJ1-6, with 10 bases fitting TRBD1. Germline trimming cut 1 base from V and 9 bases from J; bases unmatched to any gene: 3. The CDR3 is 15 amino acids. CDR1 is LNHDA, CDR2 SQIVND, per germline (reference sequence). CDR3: CASSIGGTGVSPLHF. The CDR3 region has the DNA TGTGCCAGTAGTATAGGCGGGACAGGGGTTTCACCCCTCCACTTT.

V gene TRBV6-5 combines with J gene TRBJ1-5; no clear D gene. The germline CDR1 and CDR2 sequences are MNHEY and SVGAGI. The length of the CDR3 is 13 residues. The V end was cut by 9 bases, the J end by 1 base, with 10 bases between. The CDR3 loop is CASVEMSNQPQHF. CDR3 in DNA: TGTGCCAGTGTGGAGATGAGCAATCAGCCCCAGCATTTT.

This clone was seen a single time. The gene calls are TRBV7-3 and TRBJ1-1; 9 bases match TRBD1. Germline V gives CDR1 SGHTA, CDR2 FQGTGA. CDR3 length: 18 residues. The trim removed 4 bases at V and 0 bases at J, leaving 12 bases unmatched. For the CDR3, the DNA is TGTGCCAGCAGCTCCCTCGGACAGGGGAAAGGGATGAACACTGAAGCTTTCTTT. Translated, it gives CASSSLGQGKGMNTEAFF. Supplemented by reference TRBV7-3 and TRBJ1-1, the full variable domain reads GAGVSQTPSNKVTEKGKYVELRCDPISGHTALYWYRQSLGQGPEFLIYFQGTGAADDSGLPNDRFFAVRPEGSVSTLKIQRTERGDSAVYLCASSSLGQGKGMNTEAFFGQGTRLTVV.

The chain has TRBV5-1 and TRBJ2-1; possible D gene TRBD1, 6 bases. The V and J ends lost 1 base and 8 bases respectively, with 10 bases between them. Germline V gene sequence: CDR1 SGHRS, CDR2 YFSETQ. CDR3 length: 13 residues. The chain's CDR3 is CASSLKSGDEQFF. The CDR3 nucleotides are TGCGCCAGCAGCTTGAAATCAGGGGATGAGCAGTTCTTC.

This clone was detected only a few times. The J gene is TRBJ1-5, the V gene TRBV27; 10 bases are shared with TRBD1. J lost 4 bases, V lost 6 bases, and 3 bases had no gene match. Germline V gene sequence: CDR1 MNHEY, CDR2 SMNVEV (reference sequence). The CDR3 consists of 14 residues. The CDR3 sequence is CASRPGQGNQPQHF. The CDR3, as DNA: TGTGCCAGCAGACCGGGACAGGGGAATCAGCCCCAGCATTTT.

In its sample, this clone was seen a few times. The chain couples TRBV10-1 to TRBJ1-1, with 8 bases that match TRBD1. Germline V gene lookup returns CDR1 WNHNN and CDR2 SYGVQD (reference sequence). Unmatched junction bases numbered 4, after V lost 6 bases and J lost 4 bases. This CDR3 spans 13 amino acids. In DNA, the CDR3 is TGCGCCAGCAGGGACAGGGAGAGCACTGAAGCTTTCTTT. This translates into CASRDRESTEAFF.

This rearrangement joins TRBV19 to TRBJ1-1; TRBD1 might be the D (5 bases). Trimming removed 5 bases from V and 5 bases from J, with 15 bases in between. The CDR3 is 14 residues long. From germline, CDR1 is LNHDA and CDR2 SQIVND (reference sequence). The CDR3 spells CASSGGTFGTEAFF. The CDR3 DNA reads TGTGCCAGTAGTGGGGGGACCTTTGGGACTGAAGCTTTCTTT. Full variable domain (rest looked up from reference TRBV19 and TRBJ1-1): DGGITQSPKYLFRKEGQNVTLSCEQNLNHDAMYWYRQDPGQGLRLIYYSQIVNDFQKGDIAEGYSVSREKKESFPLTVTSAQKNPTAFYLCASSGGTFGTEAFFGQGTRLTVV.

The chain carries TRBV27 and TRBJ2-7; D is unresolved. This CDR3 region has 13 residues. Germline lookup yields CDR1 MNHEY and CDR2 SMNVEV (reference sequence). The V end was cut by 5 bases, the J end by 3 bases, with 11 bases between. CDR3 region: CASSPIAYYEQYF. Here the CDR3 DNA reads TGTGCCAGCAGTCCTATAGCTTACTACGAGCAGTACTTC.

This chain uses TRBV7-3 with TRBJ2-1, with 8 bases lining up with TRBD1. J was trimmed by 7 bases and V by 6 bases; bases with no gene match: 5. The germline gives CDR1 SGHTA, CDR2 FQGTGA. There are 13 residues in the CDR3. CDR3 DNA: TGTGCCAGCAGACAGGACAGGGATAATGAGCAGTTCTTC. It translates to CASRQDRDNEQFF.

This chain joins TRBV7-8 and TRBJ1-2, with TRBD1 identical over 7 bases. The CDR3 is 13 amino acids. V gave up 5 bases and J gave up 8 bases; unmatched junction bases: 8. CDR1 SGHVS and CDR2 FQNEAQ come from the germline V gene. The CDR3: CASSAGTGVGYTF. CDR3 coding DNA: TGTGCCAGCAGCGCCGGAACAGGGGTAGGCTACACCTTC.

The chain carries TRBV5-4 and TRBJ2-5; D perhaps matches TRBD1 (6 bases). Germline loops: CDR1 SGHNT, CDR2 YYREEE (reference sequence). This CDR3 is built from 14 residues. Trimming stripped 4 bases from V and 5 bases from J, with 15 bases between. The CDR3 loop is CASSPRTDPETQYF. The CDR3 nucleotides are TGTGCCAGCAGCCCACGGACAGACCCCGAGACCCAGTACTTC. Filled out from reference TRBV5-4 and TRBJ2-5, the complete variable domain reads ETGVTQSPTHLIKTRGQQVTLRCSSQSGHNTVSWYQQALGQGPQFIFQYYREEENGRGNFPPRFSGLQFPNYSSELNVNALELDDSALYLCASSPRTDPETQYFGPGTRLLVL.